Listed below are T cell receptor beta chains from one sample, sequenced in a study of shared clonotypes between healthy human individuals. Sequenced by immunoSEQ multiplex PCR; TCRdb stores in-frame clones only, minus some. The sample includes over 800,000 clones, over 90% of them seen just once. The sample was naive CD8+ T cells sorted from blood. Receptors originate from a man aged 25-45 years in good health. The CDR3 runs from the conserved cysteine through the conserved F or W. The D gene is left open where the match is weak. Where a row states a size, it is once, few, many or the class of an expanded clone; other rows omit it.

CDR3 protein: CASSLLAGGPGMYF; CDR3 DNA: TGTGCCAGCAGTTTACTAGCGGGAGGGCCGGGTATGTACTTC; CDR3 length: 14; J gene: TRBJ2-4; clone size: .; D gene: TRBD2; V gene: TRBV27
CDR3 protein: CASSLSVQREIWGTQYF; CDR3 DNA: TGTGCCAGCAGCTTAAGTGTACAGCGGGAGATATGGGGTACGCAGTATTTT; CDR3 length: 17; J gene: TRBJ2-3; clone size: .; D gene: TRBD2; V gene: TRBV11-2
CDR3 protein: CASSLGPGVYEQYF; CDR3 DNA: TGTGCCAGCAGCTTAGGGCCAGGAGTCTACGAGCAGTACTTC; CDR3 length: 14; J gene: TRBJ2-7; clone size: .; D gene: .; V gene: TRBV7-9
CDR3 protein: CASTGSIAIYF; CDR3 DNA: TGTGCCAGCACCGGGAGTATCGCCATATATTTT; CDR3 length: 11; J gene: TRBJ1-3; clone size: .; D gene: .; V gene: TRBV7-9
CDR3 protein: CASSLRTNNEKLFF; CDR3 DNA: TGTGCCAGCAGCCTTCGGACAAATAATGAAAAACTGTTTTTT; CDR3 length: 14; J gene: TRBJ1-4; clone size: .; D gene: .; V gene: TRBV9
CDR3 protein: CASSSQDRAGNTIYF; CDR3 DNA: TGTGCCAGCAGTTCTCAAGACAGGGCTGGAAACACCATATATTTT; CDR3 length: 15; J gene: TRBJ1-3; clone size: .; D gene: TRBD1; V gene: TRBV6-5
CDR3 protein: CASSQDAGSGDTYEQYF; CDR3 DNA: TGCGCCAGCAGCCAAGATGCAGGGTCCGGGGATACCTACGAGCAGTACTTC; CDR3 length: 17; J gene: TRBJ2-7; clone size: .; D gene: .; V gene: TRBV4-1
CDR3 protein: CATSRDLLAPKVTDTQYF; CDR3 DNA: TGTGCCACCAGCAGAGATCTGCTCGCACCCAAAGTCACAGATACGCAGTATTTT; CDR3 length: 18; J gene: TRBJ2-3; clone size: .; D gene: .; V gene: TRBV15
CDR3 protein: CSVEGGIPSSYNEQFF; CDR3 DNA: TGCAGCGTTGAAGGCGGGATCCCGAGCTCCTACAATGAGCAGTTCTTC; CDR3 length: 16; J gene: TRBJ2-1; clone size: .; D gene: .; V gene: TRBV29-1
CDR3 protein: CSASYTDTQYF; CDR3 DNA: TGCAGTGCCTCTTACACAGATACGCAGTATTTT; CDR3 length: 11; J gene: TRBJ2-3; clone size: .; D gene: .; V gene: TRBV20-1
CDR3 protein: CASSPPDAPSYEQYF; CDR3 DNA: TGTGCCAGCAGCCCCCCCGACGCGCCCTCCTACGAGCAGTACTTC; CDR3 length: 15; J gene: TRBJ2-7; clone size: .; D gene: .; V gene: TRBV7-9
CDR3 protein: CASSSRLAGGPHEQYF; CDR3 DNA: TGTGCCAGCAGTTCCCGACTAGCGGGAGGGCCCCACGAGCAGTACTTC; CDR3 length: 16; J gene: TRBJ2-7; clone size: .; D gene: TRBD2; V gene: TRBV27
CDR3 protein: CASSYGLAGARETQYF; CDR3 DNA: TGTGCCAGCAGTTACGGACTAGCGGGAGCCAGAGAGACCCAGTACTTC; CDR3 length: 16; J gene: TRBJ2-5; clone size: .; D gene: TRBD2; V gene: TRBV6-5
CDR3 protein: CASSLGGGVKETQYF; CDR3 DNA: TGTGCCAGCAGTTTGGGGGGAGGGGTAAAAGAGACCCAGTACTTC; CDR3 length: 15; J gene: TRBJ2-5; clone size: .; D gene: TRBD2; V gene: TRBV27
CDR3 protein: CATYKQGGLGLNQPQHF; CDR3 DNA: TGTGCCACCTACAAGCAGGGGGGCCTAGGACTCAATCAGCCCCAGCATTTT; CDR3 length: 17; J gene: TRBJ1-5; clone size: .; D gene: TRBD1; V gene: TRBV11-3
CDR3 protein: CASSSRGAEEQYF; CDR3 DNA: TGCGCCAGCAGCAGTCGGGGGGCCGAGGAGCAGTACTTC; CDR3 length: 13; J gene: TRBJ2-7; clone size: .; D gene: .; V gene: TRBV5-1
CDR3 protein: CASSLYDTQYF; CDR3 DNA: TGTGCCAGCAGTTTGTATGATACGCAGTATTTT; CDR3 length: 11; J gene: TRBJ2-3; clone size: .; D gene: .; V gene: TRBV27
CDR3 protein: CASSPNRGGNQPQHF; CDR3 DNA: TGTGCCAGCAGCCCTAACAGGGGCGGCAATCAGCCCCAGCATTTT; CDR3 length: 15; J gene: TRBJ1-5; clone size: .; D gene: TRBD1; V gene: TRBV7-2
CDR3 protein: CSVGAGGLTEAFF; CDR3 DNA: TGCAGCGTTGGGGCAGGGGGACTAACTGAAGCTTTCTTT; CDR3 length: 13; J gene: TRBJ1-1; clone size: .; D gene: TRBD1; V gene: TRBV29-1
CDR3 protein: CASSFDTDGGGTEAFF; CDR3 DNA: TGTGCCAGCAGTTTTGATACCGACGGAGGGGGTACTGAAGCTTTCTTT; CDR3 length: 16; J gene: TRBJ1-1; clone size: .; D gene: .; V gene: TRBV27
CDR3 protein: CASSIGTAAYEQYF; CDR3 DNA: TGTGCCAGTAGTATAGGGACTGCAGCCTACGAGCAGTACTTC; CDR3 length: 14; J gene: TRBJ2-7; clone size: .; D gene: .; V gene: TRBV19
CDR3 protein: CASSDTGLANQPQHF; CDR3 DNA: TGTGCCAGCAGTGACACAGGGCTCGCCAATCAGCCCCAGCATTTT; CDR3 length: 15; J gene: TRBJ1-5; clone size: .; D gene: .; V gene: TRBV27
CDR3 protein: CASSLVTSYEQFF; CDR3 DNA: TGTGCCAGCAGCTTAGTGACTAGCTATGAGCAGTTCTTC; CDR3 length: 13; J gene: TRBJ2-1; clone size: .; D gene: TRBD2; V gene: TRBV11-2
CDR3 protein: CSVEGRQGEGYTF; CDR3 DNA: TGCAGCGTTGAAGGCCGACAGGGCGAAGGCTACACCTTC; CDR3 length: 13; J gene: TRBJ1-2; clone size: .; D gene: TRBD1; V gene: TRBV29-1
CDR3 protein: CASSSRATIYNEQFF; CDR3 DNA: TGTGCCAGCAGTTCTCGGGCTACTATCTACAATGAGCAGTTCTTC; CDR3 length: 15; J gene: TRBJ2-1; clone size: .; D gene: .; V gene: TRBV27
CDR3 protein: CASSQQQGSTSYEQYF; CDR3 DNA: TGCGCCAGCAGCCAACAACAGGGGTCCACATCCTACGAGCAGTACTTC; CDR3 length: 16; J gene: TRBJ2-7; clone size: .; D gene: TRBD1; V gene: TRBV4-1
CDR3 protein: CASSLAGGGLANSDEQYF; CDR3 DNA: TGTGCCAGCAGCTTAGCCGGAGGAGGACTAGCGAATTCAGACGAGCAGTACTTC; CDR3 length: 18; J gene: TRBJ2-7; clone size: .; D gene: TRBD2; V gene: TRBV7-8
CDR3 protein: CASRGTDEQFF; CDR3 DNA: TGTGCCAGCAGGGGGACGGATGAGCAGTTCTTC; CDR3 length: 11; J gene: TRBJ2-1; clone size: .; D gene: .; V gene: TRBV2
CDR3 protein: CASSLVAGLDNQPQHF; CDR3 DNA: TGTGCCAGCAGCTTAGTGGCAGGGCTGGACAATCAGCCCCAGCATTTT; CDR3 length: 16; J gene: TRBJ1-5; clone size: .; D gene: .; V gene: TRBV7-9
CDR3 protein: CASSINRDQPQHF; CDR3 DNA: TGTGCCAGCAGTATTAACAGGGATCAGCCCCAGCATTTT; CDR3 length: 13; J gene: TRBJ1-5; clone size: once; D gene: .; V gene: TRBV27
CDR3 protein: CASSDSGTRLNNYEQYF; CDR3 DNA: TGTGCCAGCAGTGACTCCGGGACAAGACTCAATAACTACGAGCAGTACTTC; CDR3 length: 17; J gene: TRBJ2-7; clone size: .; D gene: .; V gene: TRBV2
CDR3 protein: CASGPWIQGDHEQFF; CDR3 DNA: TGTGCCAGCGGCCCCTGGATTCAGGGGGACCATGAGCAGTTCTTC; CDR3 length: 15; J gene: TRBJ2-1; clone size: .; D gene: TRBD1; V gene: TRBV5-4
CDR3 protein: CASSLASASYEQYF; CDR3 DNA: TGTGCCAGCAGCTTAGCGAGCGCATCCTACGAGCAGTACTTC; CDR3 length: 14; J gene: TRBJ2-7; clone size: .; D gene: .; V gene: TRBV7-2
CDR3 protein: CASSVENTGELFF; CDR3 DNA: TGTGCCAGCAGCGTTGAAAACACCGGGGAGCTGTTTTTT; CDR3 length: 13; J gene: TRBJ2-2; clone size: .; D gene: .; V gene: TRBV9
CDR3 protein: CSPRRFYNEQFF; CDR3 DNA: TGCAGCCCTAGAAGATTCTACAATGAGCAGTTCTTC; CDR3 length: 12; J gene: TRBJ2-1; clone size: once; D gene: .; V gene: TRBV29-1
CDR3 protein: CASSLRLGLAASYEQYF; CDR3 DNA: TGTGCCAGCAGTTTAAGACTCGGACTAGCCGCCTCCTACGAGCAGTACTTC; CDR3 length: 17; J gene: TRBJ2-7; clone size: .; D gene: TRBD2; V gene: TRBV28
CDR3 protein: CASSIGGEGTETQYF; CDR3 DNA: TGTGCCAGTAGTATAGGAGGGGAGGGCACCGAGACCCAGTACTTC; CDR3 length: 15; J gene: TRBJ2-5; clone size: .; D gene: TRBD2; V gene: TRBV19
CDR3 protein: CASSHMGDGRAYNEQFF; CDR3 DNA: TGCGCCAGCAGCCATATGGGGGACGGGAGGGCCTACAATGAGCAGTTCTTC; CDR3 length: 17; J gene: TRBJ2-1; clone size: .; D gene: TRBD2; V gene: TRBV4-1
CDR3 protein: CASSLQTGPPNNEQFF; CDR3 DNA: TGCGCCAGCAGCCTCCAGACAGGCCCGCCGAACAATGAGCAGTTCTTC; CDR3 length: 16; J gene: TRBJ2-1; clone size: .; D gene: .; V gene: TRBV4-1
CDR3 protein: CASSDPIGTSGRVSLSYNEQFF; CDR3 DNA: TGTGCCAGCAGTGACCCCATAGGGACTAGCGGGAGGGTCTCCCTCTCCTACAATGAGCAGTTCTTC; CDR3 length: 22; J gene: TRBJ2-1; clone size: .; D gene: TRBD2; V gene: TRBV6-4
CDR3 protein: CASSEPDYSYNEQFF; CDR3 DNA: TGCGCCAGCAGTGAGCCGGACTACTCCTACAATGAGCAGTTCTTC; CDR3 length: 15; J gene: TRBJ2-1; clone size: once; D gene: .; V gene: TRBV10-2
CDR3 protein: CASSLAETGRTGELFF; CDR3 DNA: TGCGCCAGCAGCTTGGCCGAGACAGGGCGAACCGGGGAGCTGTTTTTT; CDR3 length: 16; J gene: TRBJ2-2; clone size: .; D gene: TRBD1; V gene: TRBV5-1
CDR3 protein: CASSLRGPGTWETQYF; CDR3 DNA: TGTGCCAGCAGCTTAAGGGGGCCGGGGACTTGGGAGACCCAGTACTTC; CDR3 length: 16; J gene: TRBJ2-5; clone size: .; D gene: .; V gene: TRBV11-2
CDR3 protein: CASSSVEYYEQYF; CDR3 DNA: TGTGCCAGCAGCTCCGTAGAGTACTACGAGCAGTACTTC; CDR3 length: 13; J gene: TRBJ2-7; clone size: .; D gene: .; V gene: TRBV5-5
CDR3 protein: CASSSGLTQYF; CDR3 DNA: TGTGCCAGCAGTAGCGGCCTTACGCAGTATTTT; CDR3 length: 11; J gene: TRBJ2-3; clone size: .; D gene: .; V gene: TRBV6-1
CDR3 protein: CASSLSSAGRWEQFF; CDR3 DNA: TGTGCCAGCAGCTTAAGTAGCGCAGGGAGGTGGGAGCAGTTCTTC; CDR3 length: 15; J gene: TRBJ2-1; clone size: .; D gene: .; V gene: TRBV7-6
CDR3 protein: CATSREGLAGSGEQFF; CDR3 DNA: TGTGCCACCAGCAGAGAAGGACTAGCGGGATCCGGTGAGCAGTTCTTC; CDR3 length: 16; J gene: TRBJ2-1; clone size: .; D gene: TRBD2; V gene: TRBV15
CDR3 protein: CASSALAGVFGELFF; CDR3 DNA: TGTGCCAGCAGCGCCCTAGCGGGAGTGTTCGGGGAGCTGTTTTTT; CDR3 length: 15; J gene: TRBJ2-2; clone size: .; D gene: TRBD2; V gene: TRBV7-8
CDR3 protein: CASSLPTGAHEQFF; CDR3 DNA: TGTGCCAGCAGTTTACCGACGGGGGCGCATGAGCAGTTCTTC; CDR3 length: 14; J gene: TRBJ2-1; clone size: .; D gene: .; V gene: TRBV28
CDR3 protein: CASSKVGLAVHSGANVLTF; CDR3 DNA: TGTGCCAGCAGCAAAGTGGGTCTAGCGGTACACTCTGGGGCCAACGTCCTGACTTTC; CDR3 length: 19; J gene: TRBJ2-6; clone size: .; D gene: .; V gene: TRBV21-1